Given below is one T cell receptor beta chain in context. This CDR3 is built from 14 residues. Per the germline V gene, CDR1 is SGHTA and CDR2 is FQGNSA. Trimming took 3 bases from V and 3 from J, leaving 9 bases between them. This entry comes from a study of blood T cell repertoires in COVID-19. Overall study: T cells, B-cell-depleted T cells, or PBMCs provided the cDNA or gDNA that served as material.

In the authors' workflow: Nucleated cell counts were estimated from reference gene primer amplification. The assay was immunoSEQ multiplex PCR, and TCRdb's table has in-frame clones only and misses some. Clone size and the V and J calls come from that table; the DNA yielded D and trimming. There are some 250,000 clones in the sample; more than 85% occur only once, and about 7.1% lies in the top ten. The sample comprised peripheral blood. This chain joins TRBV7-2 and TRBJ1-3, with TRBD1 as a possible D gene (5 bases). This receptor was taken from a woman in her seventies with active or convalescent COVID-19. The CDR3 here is CASSLTRDGNTIYF. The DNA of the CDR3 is TGTGCCAGCAGCTTGACCAGGGATGGAAACACCATATATTTT.